This T cell receptor (beta chain) came from a study of technical replicates of blood from a handful of donors. CDR3 length equals 14 residues. Germline CDR1 reads ENHRY; CDR2 reads SYGVKD. V was shortened by 3 bases and J by 0 bases, with 8 bases between the two germline ends. Only in-frame clones appear in the TCRdb table, and some are missing; sequencing was by immunoSEQ multiplex PCR. This table has 60,000 to 75,000 clones, just under 90% appearing once. The TCR originated in a human donor in good health. Some clones in this sample may be carry-over from other donors' samples. Input material: PBMCs. J is TRBJ1-1 and V is TRBV10-3; D remains ambiguous. The CDR3 DNA is TGTGCCATCAGTGACCCACACATGAACACTGAAGCTTTCTTT. Residues: CAISDPHMNTEAFF.